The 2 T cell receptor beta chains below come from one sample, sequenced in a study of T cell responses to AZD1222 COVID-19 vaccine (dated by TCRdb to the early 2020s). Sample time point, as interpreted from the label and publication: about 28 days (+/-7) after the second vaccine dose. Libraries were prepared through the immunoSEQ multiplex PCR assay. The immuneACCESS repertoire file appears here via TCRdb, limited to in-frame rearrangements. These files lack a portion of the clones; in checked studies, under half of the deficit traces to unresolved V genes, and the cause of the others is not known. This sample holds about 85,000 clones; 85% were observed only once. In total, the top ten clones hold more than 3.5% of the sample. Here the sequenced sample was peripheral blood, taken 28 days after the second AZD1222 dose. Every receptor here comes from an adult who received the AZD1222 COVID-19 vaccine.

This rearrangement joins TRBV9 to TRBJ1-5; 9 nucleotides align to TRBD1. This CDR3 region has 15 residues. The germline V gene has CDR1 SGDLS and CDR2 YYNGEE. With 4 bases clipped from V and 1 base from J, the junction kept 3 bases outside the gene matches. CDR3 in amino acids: CASSTGQGSNQPQHF. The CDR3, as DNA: TGTGCCAGCAGCACGGGACAGGGAAGCAATCAGCCCCAGCATTTT.

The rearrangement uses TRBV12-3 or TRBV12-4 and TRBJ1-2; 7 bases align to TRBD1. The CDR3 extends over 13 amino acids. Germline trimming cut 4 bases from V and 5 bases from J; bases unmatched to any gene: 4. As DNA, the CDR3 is TGTGCCAGCAGTTCCGGGACAGCTTATGGCTACACCTTC. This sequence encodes CASSSGTAYGYTF.